A selection of T cell receptor beta chains follows, all from one sample in a study of response to subunit inactivated influenza vaccine. TCRdb recomputed calls from the RT-PCR reads with MiXCR, one row per CDR3 protein. The sample shows 150,000 to 200,000 distinct CDR3 sequences, around 9.2% of them seen only once. The sample here was non-naive T cells sorted from PBMCs, taken on the day of vaccination. The receptors here all came from a man in his fifties or sixties who received an inactivated influenza vaccine. Both conserved end residues are part of each CDR3. Fields, in order: D gene, V gene, J gene, clone size, CDR3 protein, CDR3 DNA. A D gene is named only where the DNA matches it firmly. Where a row states a size, it is once, few, many or the class of an expanded clone; other rows omit it.

d_gene: TRBD1; v_gene: TRBV12-3/TRBV12-4; j_gene: TRBJ2-4; abundance: .; CDR3aa: CASSTVQGKNIQYF; CDR3nt: TGTGCCAGCAGCACGGTACAGGGGAAAAACATTCAGTACTTC
d_gene: TRBD2; v_gene: TRBV20-1; j_gene: TRBJ2-1; abundance: .; CDR3aa: CSARDPRGSGNEQFF; CDR3nt: TGCAGTGCTAGAGATCCCCGCGGGAGTGGTAATGAGCAGTTCTTC
d_gene: TRBD2; v_gene: TRBV5-1; j_gene: TRBJ2-2; abundance: many; CDR3aa: CASSLTSGRNTGELFF; CDR3nt: TGCGCCAGCAGCTTGACTAGCGGGAGGAACACCGGGGAGCTGTTTTTT
d_gene: .; v_gene: TRBV18; j_gene: TRBJ2-7; abundance: many; CDR3aa: CASSPGFLVYEQYF; CDR3nt: TGTGCCAGCTCACCAGGGTTTTTAGTCTACGAGCAGTACTTC
d_gene: .; v_gene: TRBV5-1; j_gene: TRBJ2-5; abundance: .; CDR3aa: CASSFSGGGTQETQYF; CDR3nt: TGCGCCAGCAGCTTCTCCGGGGGCGGCACCCAAGAGACCCAGTACTTC
d_gene: .; v_gene: TRBV11-1; j_gene: TRBJ2-2; abundance: many; CDR3aa: CASLRGEFGHPNTGELFF; CDR3nt: TGTGCCAGCCTACGGGGAGAGTTCGGACACCCGAACACCGGGGAGCTGTTTTTT
d_gene: TRBD1; v_gene: TRBV4-3; j_gene: TRBJ2-1; abundance: .; CDR3aa: CASSQERWDSGYNEQFF; CDR3nt: TGCGCCAGCAGCCAAGAGAGATGGGACAGCGGTTACAATGAGCAGTTCTTC
d_gene: .; v_gene: TRBV6-5; j_gene: TRBJ2-3; abundance: few; CDR3aa: CVSSYQLATSTDTQYF; CDR3nt: TGTGTCAGCAGTTATCAACTGGCGACTAGCACAGATACGCAGTATTTT
d_gene: .; v_gene: TRBV29-1; j_gene: TRBJ2-5; abundance: many; CDR3aa: CSVNDGEETQYF; CDR3nt: TGCAGCGTTAACGACGGAGAAGAGACCCAGTACTTC
d_gene: .; v_gene: TRBV5-4; j_gene: TRBJ2-5; abundance: few; CDR3aa: CASTHDDQETQYF; CDR3nt: TGTGCCAGCACCCACGACGACCAAGAGACCCAGTACTTC
d_gene: TRBD2; v_gene: TRBV7-2; j_gene: TRBJ2-2; abundance: many; CDR3aa: CASSPRVAGAGELFF; CDR3nt: TGTGCCAGCAGCCCACGGGTAGCGGGAGCCGGGGAGCTGTTTTTT
d_gene: .; v_gene: TRBV11-2; j_gene: TRBJ2-7; abundance: many; CDR3aa: CASRVHPSAGRRFYEQYF; CDR3nt: TGTGCCAGCAGAGTTCATCCGTCGGCGGGGAGGCGATTTTACGAGCAGTACTTC
d_gene: TRBD1; v_gene: TRBV6-5; j_gene: TRBJ2-1; abundance: .; CDR3aa: CASSYQDRVDEQFF; CDR3nt: TGTGCCAGCAGTTACCAGGACAGGGTCGATGAGCAGTTCTTC
d_gene: .; v_gene: TRBV5-1; j_gene: TRBJ2-7; abundance: .; CDR3aa: CASSSGGTLSYEQYF; CDR3nt: TGCGCCAGCAGCTCGGGCGGGACCCTCTCCTACGAGCAGTACTTC
d_gene: .; v_gene: TRBV7-9; j_gene: TRBJ2-2; abundance: many; CDR3aa: CASSSDRSGDTGELFF; CDR3nt: TGTGCCAGCAGCTCCGACAGGAGTGGGGACACCGGGGAGCTGTTTTTT
d_gene: TRBD1; v_gene: TRBV12-3/TRBV12-4; j_gene: TRBJ1-2; abundance: many; CDR3aa: CASWEGARGYTF; CDR3nt: TGTGCCAGCTGGGAGGGGGCGCGTGGCTACACCTTC